The clone carrying this TCR beta chain was observed at least ten times. Antigen specificity is unknown. TCRdb itself ran the reads through MiXCR, one entry per CDR3 protein. The sample yields around 100,000 distinct CDR3 sequences, over 9.5% seen once. The CDR3 runs 17 residues. The V and J ends lost 3 bases and 6 bases, in that order; junction bases with no gene match: 17. CDR1 and CDR2 from the germline V gene are SEHNR and FQNEAQ (reference sequence). This sample is part of a study of T cell repertoires in cytomegalovirus infection. Study context: It can be stated that public TCR beta signatures indicated CMV infection as well as a matching HLA type.

General study findings and limits: In two of eight donors, the top clonotype was HLA-C-restricted CMV-specific. Carriers of CMV plus the relevant HLA were identified by cumulative public TCR beta family frequency.

Sequencing was performed on PBMCs, sequenced either directly or after in vitro stimulation (not recorded which). This clonotype was sampled from a human donor in good health (CMV status not recorded). Some clones in this sample may be carry-over from other donors' samples. The chain couples TRBV7-9 to TRBJ2-7, with 7 positions matching TRBD1. The CDR3 DNA reads as TGTGCCAGCAGCTTCCAACAGGGGCCACCCCTACGTGGCGAGCAGTACGTC. This codes for CASSFQQGPPLRGEQYV.